This TCR beta chain comes out of a study of cytomegalovirus exposure and HLA in healthy donors. Study observations and caveats: Cytomegalovirus association was listed for 150 or so TCR beta chains. Analysis was carried out at a later point, and it linked a missense DCLRE1C variant to TCR beta V- and J-gene trimming. In a later analysis, parvovirus B19, influenza, CMV and Epstein-Barr virus appeared linked to several top co-occurrence clusters.

The PCR used 60 Vbeta and 13 Jbeta primers. Sequenced by immunoSEQ multiplex PCR; TCRdb stores in-frame clones only, minus some. The repertoire holds 60,000 to 75,000 clones, with around 73% as singletons. Turning to this clone: What it recognizes is unknown. The junction departs from the called germline gene at one end, perhaps through a read error.

The clonotype was recovered from a man between 50 and 59 years old in good health and CMV-seronegative. The sequencing input was PBMCs.

The CDR3 sequence is CASRLGGARLDEQFF. In DNA form, the CDR3 reads TGTGCCAGCCGCTTAGGCGGGGCAAGGCTCGATGAGCAGTTCTTC. V gene TRBV11-2 combines with J gene TRBJ2-1, with D perhaps TRBD2 (6 bases). The CDR3 has 15 amino acids. CDR1 SGHAT and CDR2 FQNNGV come from the germline V gene.